The clone carrying this T cell receptor beta chain occurred many times. As yet, its antigen is unknown. The data were taken from a study of T-cell memory formation after mild COVID-19. On the study more broadly: In these data, TCR clusters were largely donor specific.

Study-level points and caveats: Largely, contracting CD4+ clones fell within CM and EM, and contracting CD8+ clones within EMRA.

The germline gives CDR1 MNHEY, CDR2 SVGEGT. Trimming stripped 0 bases from V and 4 bases from J, with 16 bases between. The CDR3 is 16 residues long. TCR alpha and TCR beta cDNA libraries carrying sample barcodes and UMIs were produced by 5'RACE using constant-segment primers. TCRdb re-derived calls from the 5' RACE reads in MiXCR, one entry per CDR3 protein. The repertoire has some 46,000 distinct CDR3 sequences, roughly 7.2% of them found once; the top ten carry roughly 0.79%. This TCR was recovered from an adult who had mild COVID-19 (a few samples of this study predate the infection). Cell type and time point are not known. This chain connects TRBV6-2 or TRBV6-3 to TRBJ2-7; possibly TRBD1 or TRBD2 for D (5 bases each). The sample taken for sequencing was PBMCs or a T cell subset sorted from them (not recorded which). CDR3 amino acids: CASSYSNPMGRYEQYF. The DNA of the CDR3 is TGTGCCAGCAGTTACTCGAACCCTATGGGACGGTACGAGCAGTACTTC.